This T cell receptor (beta chain) came from a study of control samples from healthy donors and cancer patients. Sequencing used immunoSEQ multiplex PCR; TCRdb keeps in-frame clones, though not all of them. The profile covers 150,000 to 200,000 clones, with roughly 88% appearing a single time and approximately 4.9% taken by the ten largest. Germline CDR1 is SEHNR and CDR2 is FQNEAQ (reference sequence). The CDR3 is 13 residues long. V lost 3 bases, J lost 2 bases, and 8 bases lay in between. Input material: blood. The clonotype comes from a woman in her twenties or thirties in good health. The chain carries TRBV7-9 and TRBJ2-7; D tentatively reads TRBD1 or TRBD2 (5 bases each). Here the CDR3 reads CASSFGTPYEQYF. The CDR3, as DNA: TGTGCCAGCAGCTTCGGGACCCCCTACGAGCAGTACTTC. Looking up the rest from reference TRBV7-9 and TRBJ2-7 gives the full variable domain: DTGVSQNPRHKITKRGQNVTFRCDPISEHNRLYWYRQTLGQGPEFLTYFQNEAQLEKSRLLSDRFSAERPKGSFSTLEIQRTEQGDSAMYLCASSFGTPYEQYFGPGTRLTVT.